This T cell receptor (beta chain) stems from a study of cytomegalovirus exposure and HLA in healthy donors. The PCR employed 60 Vbeta primers together with 13 Jbeta primers. Generated by immunoSEQ multiplex PCR, the TCRdb table keeps only in-frame clones and is missing some. The table includes approximately 150,000 clones, approximately 75% detected once. Findings and limits, study-wide: A later analysis found that most CMV-associated TCR beta chains appeared HLA-restricted. A later analysis revealed that TCR association rates differed between HLA loci, peaking at DRB1 and bottoming out at HLA-C. Association with HLA alleles at 0.05 false discovery rate was found for about 17,000 TCR beta sequences in a later analysis. Researchers reportedly found TCR beta sequences accurately predicted most subjects' HLA-A and HLA-B alleles.

CDR3 length equals 14 residues. Germline V lookup: CDR1 SGHDT, CDR2 YYEEEE. For this clone: Antigen unknown.

The gene calls are TRBV5-6 and TRBJ2-5; TRBD1 is a possible D gene (6 bases). The end of the DNA fits TRBJ2-7 better, so the J call may be wrong. This TCR came from a young man in good health and CMV-seropositive. The sequencing sample was made of PBMCs. The CDR3 nucleotides read TGTGCCAGCAGCTCCCGGGACAACTCCTACGAGCAGTACTTC. As protein: CASSSRDNSYEQYF.